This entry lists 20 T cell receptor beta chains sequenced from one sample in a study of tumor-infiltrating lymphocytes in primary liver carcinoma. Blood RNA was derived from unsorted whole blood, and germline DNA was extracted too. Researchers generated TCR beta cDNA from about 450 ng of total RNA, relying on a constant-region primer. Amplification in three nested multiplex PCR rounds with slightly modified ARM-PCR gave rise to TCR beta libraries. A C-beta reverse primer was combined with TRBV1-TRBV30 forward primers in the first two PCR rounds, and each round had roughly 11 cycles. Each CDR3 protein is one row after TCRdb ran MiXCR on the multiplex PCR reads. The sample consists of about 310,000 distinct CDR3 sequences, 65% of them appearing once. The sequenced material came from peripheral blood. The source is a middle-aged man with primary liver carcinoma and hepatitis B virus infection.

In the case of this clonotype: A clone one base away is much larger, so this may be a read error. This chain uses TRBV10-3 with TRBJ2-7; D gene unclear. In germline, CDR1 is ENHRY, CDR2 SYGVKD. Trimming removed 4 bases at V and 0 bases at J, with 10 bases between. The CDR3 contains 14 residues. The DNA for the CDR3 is TGTGCCATCAGTGTACATAGGAGCTCCTACGAGCAGTACTTC. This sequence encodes CAISVHRSSYEQYF.

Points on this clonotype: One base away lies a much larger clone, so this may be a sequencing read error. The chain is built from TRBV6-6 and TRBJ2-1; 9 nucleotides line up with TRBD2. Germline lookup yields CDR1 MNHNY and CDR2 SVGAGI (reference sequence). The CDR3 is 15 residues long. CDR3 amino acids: CASRRTSGPYNEQLF. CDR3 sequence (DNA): TGTGCCAGCAGGCGTACTAGCGGGCCCTACAATGAGCAGCTCTTC.

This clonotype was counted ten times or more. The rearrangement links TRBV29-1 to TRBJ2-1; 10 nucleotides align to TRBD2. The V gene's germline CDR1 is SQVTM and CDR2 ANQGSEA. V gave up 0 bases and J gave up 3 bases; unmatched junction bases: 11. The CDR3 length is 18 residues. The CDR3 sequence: CSVEDRLAGATLYNEQFF. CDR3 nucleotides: TGCAGCGTTGAAGATCGGCTAGCGGGAGCCACCCTCTACAATGAGCAGTTCTTC.

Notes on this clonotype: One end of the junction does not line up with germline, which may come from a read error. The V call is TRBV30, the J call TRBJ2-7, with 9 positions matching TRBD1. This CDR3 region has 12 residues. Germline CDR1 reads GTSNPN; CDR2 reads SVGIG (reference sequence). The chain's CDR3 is CAWSDRDREADF. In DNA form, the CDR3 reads TGTGCCTGGAGCGACCGGGACAGGGAGGCCGACTTC.

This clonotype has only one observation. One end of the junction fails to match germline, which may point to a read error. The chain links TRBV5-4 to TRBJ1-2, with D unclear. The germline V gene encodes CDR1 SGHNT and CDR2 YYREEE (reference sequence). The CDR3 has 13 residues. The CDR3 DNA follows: TGTGTCAGCAGCTCCGATCTTAGCTATGGCTACACCTTC. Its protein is CVSSSDLSYGYTF.

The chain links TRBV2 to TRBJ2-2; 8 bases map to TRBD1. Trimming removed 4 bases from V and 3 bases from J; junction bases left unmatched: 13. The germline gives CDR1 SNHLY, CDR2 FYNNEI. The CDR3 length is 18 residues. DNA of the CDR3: TGTGCCAGCAGTGGGACAGGGTTCGCAGCGTGGGACACCGGGGAGCTGTTTTTT. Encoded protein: CASSGTGFAAWDTGELFF.

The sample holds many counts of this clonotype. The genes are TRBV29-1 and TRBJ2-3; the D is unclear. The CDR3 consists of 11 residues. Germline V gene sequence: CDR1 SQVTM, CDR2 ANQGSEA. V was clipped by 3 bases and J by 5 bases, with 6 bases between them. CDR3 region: CSVEWGDTQYF. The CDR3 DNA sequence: TGCAGCGTTGAGTGGGGAGATACGCAGTATTTT.

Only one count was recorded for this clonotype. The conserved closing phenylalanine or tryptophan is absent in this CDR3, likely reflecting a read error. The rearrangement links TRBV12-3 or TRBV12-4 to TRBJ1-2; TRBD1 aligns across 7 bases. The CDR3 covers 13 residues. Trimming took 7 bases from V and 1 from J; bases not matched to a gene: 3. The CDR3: CASIGDSNYGYTA. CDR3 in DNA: TGTGCCAGCATCGGGGACAGTAACTATGGCTACACCGCC.

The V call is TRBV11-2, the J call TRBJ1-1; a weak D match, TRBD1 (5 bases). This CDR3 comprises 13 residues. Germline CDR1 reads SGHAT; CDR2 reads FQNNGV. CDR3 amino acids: CVNSRGGVTEAFF. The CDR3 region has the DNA TGTGTCAACAGTCGGGGGGGTGTCACTGAAGCTTTCTTT.

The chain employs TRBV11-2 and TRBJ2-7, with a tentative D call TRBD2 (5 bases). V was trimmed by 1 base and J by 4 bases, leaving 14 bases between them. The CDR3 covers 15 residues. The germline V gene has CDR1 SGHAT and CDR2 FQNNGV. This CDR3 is CASSLAEDHKYEQYF. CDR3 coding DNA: TGTGCCAGCAGCTTAGCGGAGGACCATAAGTACGAGCAGTACTTC.

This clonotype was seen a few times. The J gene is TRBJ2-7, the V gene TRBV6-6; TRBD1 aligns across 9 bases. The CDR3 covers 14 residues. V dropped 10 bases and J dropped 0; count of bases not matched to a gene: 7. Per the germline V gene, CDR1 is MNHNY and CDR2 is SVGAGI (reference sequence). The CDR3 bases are TGTGCCAACAGGGGACAGGGCCGCTCCTACGAGCAGTACTTC. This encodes CANRGQGRSYEQYF.

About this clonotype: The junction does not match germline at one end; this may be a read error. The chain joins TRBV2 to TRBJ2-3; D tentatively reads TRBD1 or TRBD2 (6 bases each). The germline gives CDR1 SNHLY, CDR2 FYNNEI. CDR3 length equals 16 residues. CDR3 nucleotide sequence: TGTGCCTGTTACTACCGACAGGTTACTAGCACAGATACGCGGTATTTT. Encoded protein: CACYYRQVTSTDTRYF.

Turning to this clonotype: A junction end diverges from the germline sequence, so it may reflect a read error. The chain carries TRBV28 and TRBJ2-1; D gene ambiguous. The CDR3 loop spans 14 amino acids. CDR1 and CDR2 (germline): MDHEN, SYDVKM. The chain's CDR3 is CAGSLDPSDGEQFF. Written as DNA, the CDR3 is TGTGCCGGCAGTTTAGATCCCTCGGACGGTGAGCAGTTCTTC.

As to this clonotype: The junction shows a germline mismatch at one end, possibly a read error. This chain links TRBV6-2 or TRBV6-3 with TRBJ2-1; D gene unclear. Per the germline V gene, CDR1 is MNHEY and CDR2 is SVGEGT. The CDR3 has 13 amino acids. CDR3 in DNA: TGTGCCAGCAGATTAAGCTCCTACAATGATCAGTTCTTC. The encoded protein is CASRLSSYNDQFF.

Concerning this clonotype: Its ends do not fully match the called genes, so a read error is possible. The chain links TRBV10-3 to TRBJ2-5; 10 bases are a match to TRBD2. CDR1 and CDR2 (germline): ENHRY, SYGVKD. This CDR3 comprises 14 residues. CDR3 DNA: TGTGCCATCAGTGATGATCTAGCGGGAGAGACCCAGCACTTC. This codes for CAISDDLAGETQHF.

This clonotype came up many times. CDR3 bases: TGTGCTAGTGGACGGGACACGGAGTCTGAAGCTTTCTTT. This sequence encodes CASGRDTESEAFF. This chain uses TRBV12-5 with TRBJ1-1, with a tentative D call TRBD1 (6 bases). This CDR3 has 13 residues. Germline values: CDR1 LGHNT, CDR2 FRNRAP. The V gene lost 6 bases and the J gene lost 6 bases, with 14 bases spanning the gap. Full variable domain (rest looked up from reference TRBV12-5 and TRBJ1-1): DARVTQTPRHKVTEMGQEVTMRCQPILGHNTVFWYRQTMMQGLELLAYFRNRAPLDDSGMPKDRFSAEMPDATLATLKIQPSEPRDSAVYFCASGRDTESEAFFGQGTRLTVV.

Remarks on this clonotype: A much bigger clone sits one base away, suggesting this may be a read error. This chain's CDR3 is CASSQTFSTNYNEQFF. The CDR3 bases are TGCGCCAGCAGCCAAACCTTTAGCACCAACTACAATGAGCAGTTCTTC. The J gene is TRBJ2-1, the V gene TRBV4-3; D not resolved. Germline V gene lookup returns CDR1 LGHNA and CDR2 YSLEER. The V end lost 2 bases, the J end lost 3 bases, and 14 bases lay between the germline ends. The CDR3 is made up of 16 amino acids.

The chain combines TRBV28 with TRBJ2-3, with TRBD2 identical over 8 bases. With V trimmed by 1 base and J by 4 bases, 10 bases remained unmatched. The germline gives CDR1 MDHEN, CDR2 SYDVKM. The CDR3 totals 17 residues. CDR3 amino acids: CASSLLRSAGDPDTQYF. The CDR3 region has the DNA TGTGCCAGCAGTTTATTACGGTCAGCGGGAGACCCAGATACGCAGTATTTT. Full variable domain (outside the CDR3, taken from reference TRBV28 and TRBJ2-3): DVKVTQSSRYLVKRTGEKVFLECVQDMDHENMFWYRQDPGLGLRLIYFSYDVKMKEKGDIPEGYSVSREKKERFSLILESASTNQTSMYLCASSLLRSAGDPDTQYFGPGTRLTVL.

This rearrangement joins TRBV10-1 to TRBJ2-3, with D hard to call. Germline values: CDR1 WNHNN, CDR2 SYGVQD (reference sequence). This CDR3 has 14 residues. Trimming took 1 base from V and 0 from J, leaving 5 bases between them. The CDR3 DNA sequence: TGCGCCAGCAGTGAGTGGGTTAGCACAGATACGCAGTATTTT. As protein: CASSEWVSTDTQYF.

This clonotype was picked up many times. The CDR3 loop is CASSPPGLRTDTQYF. As DNA, the CDR3 is TGTGCCAGCAGTCCGCCCGGACTGAGAACAGATACGCAGTATTTT. This chain joins TRBV12-3 or TRBV12-4 and TRBJ2-3, with D tentatively TRBD2 (5 bases). The CDR3 runs 15 residues. V was cut by 5 bases and J by 3 bases, with 15 bases left in between.